What follows are 27 T cell receptor beta chains derived from one specimen sequenced in a study of cytomegalovirus exposure and HLA in healthy donors. PCR was performed using 60 Vbeta and 13 Jbeta primers. Repertoires were generated with immunoSEQ multiplex PCR, while TCRdb's copy carries only in-frame clones and drops some. The repertoire holds about 160,000 clones, with roughly 80% as singletons. The sequenced sample was PBMCs. These receptors were obtained from a woman aged 25 to 39 in good health and CMV-seronegative.

The chain has TRBV9 and TRBJ1-1, with D unclear. This CDR3 has 13 amino acids. Germline CDR1 is SGDLS and CDR2 is YYNGEE. V lost 3 bases, J lost 3 bases, and 9 bases lay in between. CDR3: CASSALRDTEAFF. The DNA of the CDR3 is TGTGCCAGCAGCGCCTTGCGGGACACTGAAGCTTTCTTT.

The V call is TRBV5-6, the J call TRBJ2-7; TRBD2 is a possible D gene (7 bases). CDR1 and CDR2 (germline): SGHDT, YYEEEE. This CDR3 region has 14 residues. Trimming removed 0 bases from V and 3 bases from J, with 10 bases in between. CDR3 nucleotides: TGTGCCAGCAGCTTGGGGGGGGGCGTCTACGAGCAGTACTTC. This translates into CASSLGGGVYEQYF.

The chain employs TRBV7-9 and TRBJ2-7; 10 bases agree with TRBD2. In germline, CDR1 is SEHNR, CDR2 FQNEAQ (reference sequence). The junction had 2 bases not matched to a gene; V was cut back by 1 base and J by 5 bases. This CDR3 has 14 residues. The CDR3 reads CASSLGLAGDEQYF. As DNA, the CDR3 is TGTGCCAGCAGCTTAGGGCTAGCGGGGGACGAGCAGTACTTC.

The sample holds a few counts of this clone. The CDR3 spells CAWSVGDREHQPQHF. The CDR3 DNA reads TGTGCCTGGAGTGTCGGAGACAGGGAACATCAGCCCCAGCATTTT. This chain joins TRBV30 and TRBJ1-5; 7 nucleotides align to TRBD1. The V gene's germline CDR1 is GTSNPN and CDR2 SVGIG (reference sequence). The CDR3 has 15 residues. After removal of 0 bases from V and 5 bases from J, the junction contained 7 bases not matched to a gene.

The rearrangement joins TRBV21-1 to TRBJ1-6; the tabulated D call, TRBD1, remains unverified against the DNA. TRBV21-1 is deemed a pseudogene. This CDR3 contains 18 residues. CDR3 protein: CATSGLLVIDSSNSPLHF. The CDR3 DNA sequence: TGTGCCACCAGCGGTCTCTTAGTAATAGACAGTAGTAATTCACCCCTCCACTTT.

This sequence joins TRBV4-1 and TRBJ1-2; 7 nucleotides agree with TRBD1. Per germline, CDR1 MGHRA and CDR2 YSYEKL. The CDR3 length is 16 residues. Trimming cost V 0 bases and J 8 bases; bases outside gene matches: 12. The chain's CDR3 is CASSQDWAGGLPGYTF. CDR3 bases: TGCGCCAGCAGCCAAGATTGGGCAGGGGGTCTACCGGGCTACACCTTC.

This clone was recorded a few times. The genes are TRBV6-6 and TRBJ2-1, with D hard to call. The CDR3 has 14 amino acids. The germline V gene has CDR1 MNHNY and CDR2 SVGAGI (reference sequence). V was trimmed by 7 bases and J by 2 bases, leaving 12 bases between them. CDR3 nucleotide sequence: TGTGCCAGCAACAGACCCAACCCCTACAATGAGCAGTTCTTC. Protein: CASNRPNPYNEQFF.

The CDR3 DNA is TGTGCCAGCAGTGCTAACAGGGATTCGGAGACCCAGTACTTC. Translation gives CASSANRDSETQYF. The chain is built from TRBV6-5 and TRBJ2-5; a weak D match, TRBD1 (6 bases). The V end lost 5 bases, the J end lost 5 bases, and 15 bases lay between the germline ends. The CDR3 is 14 residues long. The V gene's germline CDR1 is MNHEY and CDR2 SVGAGI.

The chain uses TRBV6-5 and TRBJ1-1, with TRBD1 matching over 9 bases. V lost 6 bases to trimming and J lost 5 bases; unmatched junction nucleotides: 7. In germline, CDR1 is MNHEY, CDR2 SVGAGI. There are 14 residues in the CDR3. The CDR3 DNA reads as TGTGCCAGCAGACAGGGGGCGGTACGGACTGAAGCTTTCTTT. Translation gives CASRQGAVRTEAFF.

The V and J genes are TRBV5-1 and TRBJ2-1; D might be TRBD2 (5 bases). Germline CDR1 SGHRS, CDR2 YFSETQ. This CDR3 region has 16 residues. V was shortened by 4 bases and J by 0 bases, with 14 bases between the two germline ends. CDR3 bases: TGCGCCAGCAGCCCCCCCCGGGGTAGCTCCTACAATGAGCAGTTCTTC. Amino acids: CASSPPRGSSYNEQFF.

In this sample, this clone turned up a few times. The chain has TRBV7-8 and TRBJ2-1; tentatively, D is TRBD2 (5 bases). The CDR3 consists of 13 residues. Germline-derived CDR1 and CDR2 are SGHVS and FQNEAQ. V was cut by 8 bases and J by 4 bases, with 12 bases left in between. This CDR3 reads CASSGRGYNEQFF. DNA for the CDR3: TGTGCCAGCTCAGGTCGGGGTTACAATGAGCAGTTCTTC.

The rearrangement links TRBV19 to TRBJ1-2, with D unresolved. CDR1 LNHDA and CDR2 SQIVND come from the germline V gene (reference sequence). There are 15 residues in the CDR3. V was clipped by 3 bases and J by 2 bases, with 13 bases between them. CDR3 loop: CASSMVTELNYGYTF. The CDR3 nucleotides are TGTGCCAGTAGTATGGTGACTGAGCTGAACTATGGCTACACCTTC.

The genes are TRBV29-1 and TRBJ2-5, with 7 bases fitting TRBD1. Per germline, CDR1 SQVTM and CDR2 ANQGSEA. The CDR3 covers 13 residues. V shed 3 bases, J shed 3 bases, and the junction held 4 bases outside the gene matches. CDR3 residues: CSVDKGGKETQYF. Here the CDR3 DNA reads TGCAGCGTTGACAAAGGGGGCAAAGAGACCCAGTACTTC.

This rearrangement joins TRBV5-4 to TRBJ2-5; 8 bases agree with TRBD1. The CDR3 spans 14 residues. Looked up from germline, CDR1 is SGHNT and CDR2 is YYREEE (reference sequence). After removal of 3 bases from V and 3 bases from J, the junction contained 4 bases not matched to a gene. The CDR3 DNA reads as TGTGCCAGCAGCTCTTACAGGGGGGAAGAGACCCAGTACTTC. It codes for CASSSYRGEETQYF.

This clone was recorded a few times. J is TRBJ2-7 and V is TRBV7-2; D not certain. Germline V gene sequence: CDR1 SGHTA, CDR2 FQGNSA. The CDR3 has 14 residues. Trimming took off 0 bases at V and 3 bases at J, with 9 bases between the two ends. CDR3 DNA: TGTGCCAGCAGCTTAGCGCTCCCAGGCTACGAGCAGTACTTC. Translated, it gives CASSLALPGYEQYF.

This clone has more than one count but fewer than ten. CDR3 bases: TGTGCCTGGAGTGGTCTGGGACAGGATCGCAATCAGCCCCAGCATTTT. Protein sequence: CAWSGLGQDRNQPQHF. The J gene is TRBJ1-5, the V gene TRBV30, with 8 bases aligning to TRBD1. CDR3 length: 16 amino acids. V trimming: 1 base; J trimming: 2 bases; junction bases outside the gene matches: 7. Germline lookup yields CDR1 GTSNPN and CDR2 SVGIG (reference sequence).

This clone occurred once. The chain links TRBV5-1 to TRBJ1-1; the D gene is possibly TRBD1 (6 bases). CDR1 and CDR2 (germline): SGHRS, YFSETQ. V lost 4 bases and J lost 1, with 11 bases in between. The CDR3 has 14 amino acids. This CDR3 is CASSPQGQNTEAFF. The CDR3 DNA follows: TGCGCCAGCAGCCCGCAGGGACAGAACACTGAAGCTTTCTTT.

The J gene is TRBJ2-3, the V gene TRBV28; 9 bases agree with TRBD2. The CDR3 has 15 amino acids. V lost 6 bases and J lost 8; bases outside the gene matches: 12. Germline CDR1 and CDR2: MDHEN and SYDVKM. CDR3 protein: CASSTRGLAKGTQYF. Written as DNA, the CDR3 is TGTGCCAGCAGCACCCGGGGACTAGCCAAAGGTACGCAGTATTTT.

Comment on this clone: Other nucleotide sequences from this sample produce the same CDR3. The V gene is TRBV30, the J gene TRBJ1-5; 7 nucleotides match TRBD1. Germline loops: CDR1 GTSNPN, CDR2 SVGIG (reference sequence). Unmatched junction bases numbered 2, after V lost 2 bases and J lost 1 base. There are 14 residues in the CDR3. DNA for the CDR3: TGTGCCTGGAGTCCAGGGGGAAGCAATCAGCCCCAGCATTTT. Amino acids: CAWSPGGSNQPQHF.

The chain links TRBV10-3 to TRBJ2-1; D is ambiguous. The CDR3 runs 13 residues. The germline gives CDR1 ENHRY, CDR2 SYGVKD. The V end was cut by 3 bases, the J end by 4 bases, with 7 bases between. Here the CDR3 DNA reads TGTGCCATCAGTGAAAACAGTTACAATGAGCAGTTCTTC. Residues: CAISENSYNEQFF.

The rearrangement uses TRBV27 and TRBJ2-1; 9 bases fit TRBD1. From germline, CDR1 is MNHEY and CDR2 SMNVEV (reference sequence). The CDR3 runs 15 residues. V was pared by 5 bases and J by 4 bases, with 6 bases of the junction left unmatched. The CDR3 protein is CASSPGTGTYNEQFF. Here the CDR3 DNA reads TGTGCCAGCAGTCCCGGGACAGGGACTTACAATGAGCAGTTCTTC.

The chain carries TRBV15 and TRBJ2-7; TRBD2 aligns across 9 bases. The ends lost 5 bases at V and 3 bases at J; junction bases unmatched: 8. From germline, CDR1 is LNHNV and CDR2 YYDKDF (reference sequence). The CDR3 runs 15 residues. CDR3 DNA sequence: TGTGCCACCAGCGTCATGCGGGGGGGGCACTACGAGCAGTACTTC. Amino acid sequence: CATSVMRGGHYEQYF.

The CDR3 nucleotides read TGTGCCAGCCATGGGGACAGTGAAAAACTGTTTTTT. Amino acids: CASHGDSEKLFF. V usage is TRBV2 and J usage is TRBJ1-4; TRBD1 matches 7 bases. CDR1 is SNHLY, CDR2 FYNNEI, per germline. This CDR3 is 12 amino acids long. V lost 8 bases, J lost 7 bases, and 4 bases stayed unmatched.

This clone was seen just once. In nucleotides, the CDR3 is TGCGCCAGCAGCTTGGCCGGACAGAGCAACGAGCAGTACTTC. Encoded protein: CASSLAGQSNEQYF. The rearrangement joins TRBV5-1 to TRBJ2-7, with a possible D match to TRBD1 (6 bases). Germline CDR1 and CDR2: SGHRS and YFSETQ. Deletions cut 0 bases from V and 5 bases from J, with 12 bases between. This CDR3 has 14 residues.

The chain employs TRBV30 and TRBJ1-5; TRBD1 matches 9 bases. CDR1 GTSNPN and CDR2 SVGIG come from the germline V gene (reference sequence). The V gene end was trimmed by 3 bases and the J gene end by 7 bases; junction bases not matched to a gene: 7. The length of the CDR3 is 14 residues. CDR3 residues: CAWRETGGGQPQHF. CDR3 sequence (DNA): TGTGCCTGGAGAGAGACAGGGGGTGGACAGCCCCAGCATTTT. Full variable domain (outside the CDR3, taken from reference TRBV30 and TRBJ1-5): SQTIHQWPATLVQPVGSPLSLECTVEGTSNPNLYWYRQAAGRGLQLLFYSVGIGQISSEVPQNLSASRPQDRQFILSSKKLLLSDSGFYLCAWRETGGGQPQHFGDGTRLSIL.

The chain links TRBV10-2 to TRBJ1-2; D possibly corresponds to TRBD1 (5 bases). Germline CDR1 WSHSY, CDR2 SAAADI. The length of the CDR3 is 16 residues. The V end lost 0 bases, the J end lost 2 bases, and 13 bases lay between the germline ends. The CDR3 DNA reads as TGCGCCAGCAGTGAGTCGGGGTGGGGCACCAACTATGGCTACACCTTC. Its protein product is CASSESGWGTNYGYTF.

The chain has TRBV29-1 and TRBJ2-2; 10 bases match TRBD1. The CDR3 is 15 amino acids. Germline V lookup: CDR1 SQVTM, CDR2 ANQGSEA. With V trimmed by 5 bases and J by 0 bases, 3 bases remained unmatched. CDR3 sequence reads: CSVRGQGSNTGELFF. The CDR3 coding sequence is TGCAGCGTTCGGGGACAGGGGTCGAACACCGGGGAGCTGTTTTTT.